A selection of T cell receptor beta chains follows, all from one sample in a study of human T cells and chemical hapten exposure. Using its own MiXCR run on the RACE reads, TCRdb lists one record per CDR3 protein. The sample records 360,000 or so distinct CDR3 sequences, nearly 6.5% being singletons. The sequences come from whole blood, collected in connection with sensitization to the hapten diphenylcyclopropenone (DPC). The receptors shown here come from a woman aged 18-29 years with alopecia areata. Some clones in this sample may be carry-over from other donors' samples. The CDR3 runs from the conserved cysteine through the conserved F or W. A D gene is named only where the DNA matches it firmly. Where a row states a size, it is once, few, many or the class of an expanded clone; other rows omit it.

clone size	D gene	V gene	J gene	CDR3 length	CDR3 protein	CDR3 DNA
-	-	TRBV4-2	TRBJ1-6	16	CASSQVGTSGNSPLHF	TGTGCCAGCAGCCAAGTCGGGACATCCGGTAATTCACCCCTCCACTTT
-	-	TRBV29-1	TRBJ2-5	14	CSVYPRSAQETQYF	TGCAGCGTTTATCCGAGAAGCGCTCAAGAGACCCAGTACTTC
many	-	TRBV12-3/TRBV12-4	TRBJ1-3	16	CASPGDRTGAGNTIYF	TGTGCCAGCCCTGGGGATAGGACGGGAGCTGGAAACACCATATATTTT
-	-	TRBV28	TRBJ1-5	17	CASSWDPGAGAYQPQHF	TGTGCCAGCAGTTGGGACCCCGGGGCAGGGGCGTACCAGCCCCAGCATTTT
few	TRBD2	TRBV7-2	TRBJ2-1	13	CASRSLADNEQFF	TGTGCCAGCAGGTCACTAGCGGACAATGAGCAGTTCTTC
few	-	TRBV7-2	TRBJ2-3	16	CASSPRGWGGTDTQYF	TGTGCCAGCAGCCCCCGCGGGTGGGGAGGCACAGATACGCAGTATTTT
few	-	TRBV2	TRBJ1-5	15	CASSEGGAGNQPQHF	TGTGCCAGCAGTGAAGGAGGGGCTGGCAATCAGCCCCAGCATTTT
few	TRBD1	TRBV7-2	TRBJ1-2	13	CASSSTGGRGYTF	TGTGCCAGCAGCTCGACAGGGGGCCGGGGCTACACCTTC
-	TRBD2	TRBV6-2/TRBV6-3	TRBJ2-3	16	CASSLSGGASSDTQYF	TGTGCCAGCAGCCTTAGCGGGGGGGCTAGTTCAGATACGCAGTATTTT
many	TRBD1	TRBV25-1	TRBJ2-6	17	CASSGQGAGYGANVLTF	TGTGCCAGCAGTGGACAGGGGGCTGGGTATGGGGCCAACGTCCTGACTTTC
many	-	TRBV12-3/TRBV12-4	TRBJ1-2	13	CASSFQPSNGYTF	TGTGCCAGCAGTTTCCAACCGTCCAATGGCTACACCTTC
-	-	TRBV10-3	TRBJ1-1	14	CAISDRQLDGLAFF	TGTGCCATCAGTGACCGGCAGCTTGATGGATTAGCTTTCTTT
-	-	TRBV2	TRBJ2-5	12	CASRNLQETQYF	TGTGCCAGCAGAAACCTTCAAGAGACCCAGTACTTC
few	TRBD1	TRBV12-3/TRBV12-4	TRBJ1-3	16	CASSRTGENIRNTIYF	TGTGCCAGCAGCAGGACAGGGGAAAATATCAGAAACACCATATATTTT
many	-	TRBV6-2/TRBV6-3	TRBJ1-1	14	CASSWKGLNTEAFF	TGTGCCAGCAGTTGGAAGGGACTGAACACTGAAGCTTTCTTT
many	-	TRBV27	TRBJ1-2	11	CASSQPYGYTF	TGTGCCAGCAGTCAACCCTATGGCTACACCTTC